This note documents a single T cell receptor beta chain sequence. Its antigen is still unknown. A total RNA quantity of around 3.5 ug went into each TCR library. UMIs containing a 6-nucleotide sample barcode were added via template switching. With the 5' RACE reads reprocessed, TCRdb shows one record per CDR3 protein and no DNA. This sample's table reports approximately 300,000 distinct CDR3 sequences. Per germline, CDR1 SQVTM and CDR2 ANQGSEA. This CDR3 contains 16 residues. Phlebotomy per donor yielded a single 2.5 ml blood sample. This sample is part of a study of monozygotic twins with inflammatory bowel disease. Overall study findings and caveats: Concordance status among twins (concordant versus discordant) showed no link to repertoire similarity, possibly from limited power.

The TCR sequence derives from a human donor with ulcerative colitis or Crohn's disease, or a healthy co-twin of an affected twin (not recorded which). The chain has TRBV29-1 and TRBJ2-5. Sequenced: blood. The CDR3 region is CSVEDQHSAYQETQYF.